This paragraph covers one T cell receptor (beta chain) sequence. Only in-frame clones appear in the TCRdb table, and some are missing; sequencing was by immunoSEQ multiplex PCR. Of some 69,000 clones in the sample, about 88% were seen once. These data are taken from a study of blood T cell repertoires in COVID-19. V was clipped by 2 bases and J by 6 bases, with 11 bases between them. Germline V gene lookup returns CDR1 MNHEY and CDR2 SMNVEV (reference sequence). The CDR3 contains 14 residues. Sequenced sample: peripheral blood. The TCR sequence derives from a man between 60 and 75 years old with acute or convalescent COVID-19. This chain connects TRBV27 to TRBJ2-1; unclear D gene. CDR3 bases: TGTGCCAGCAGTTTAGTCTTCCCCCCCAATGAGCAGTTCTTC. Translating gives CASSLVFPPNEQFF.